The present T cell receptor (beta chain) was sequenced within a study of blood T cells in healthy people across ages. Findings and caveats of the study: Since the PBMCs were unsorted, naive and antigen-experienced cells could not be conclusively compared.

Points on this clonotype: As yet, its antigen is unknown.

Combining a sample-barcoded 5' primer with a J-beta primer mix, a second PCR ran for roughly 7 to 12 cycles. TCRdb fed the 5' RACE reads into MiXCR, producing one record per CDR3 protein. The sample contains about 1.4 million distinct CDR3 sequences, approximately 59% of which appear only once. Germline V CDR1 and CDR2: ENHRY, SYGVKD. The CDR3 runs 14 residues. The V gene end was trimmed by 6 bases and the J gene end by 8 bases; junction bases not matched to a gene: 8. The sequenced sample consisted of blood. The sequence was obtained from a man aged 18 to 30 in good health. The chain has TRBV10-3 and TRBJ2-1, with 9 positions matching TRBD1. CDR3 DNA sequence: TGTGCCATCAGGAACCGGGACAGGGTCTATGAGCAGTTCTTC. Protein: CAIRNRDRVYEQFF.